The present T cell receptor (beta chain) was sequenced within a study of beta chain features in type 1 diabetes. The length of the CDR3 is 16 residues. Trimming at V came to 0 bases and at J to 5 bases, leaving 9 bases not matched to a gene. The germline CDR1 and CDR2 sequences are SGHRS and YFSETQ. TCRB transcripts that were expressed got sequenced, as all of the isolated RNA had been reverse transcribed. Assay: immunoSEQ multiplex PCR; the TCRdb copy retains only in-frame clones and omits some. The sample includes roughly 150,000 clones, 11% of them seen just once. The sequenced sample consisted of central memory CD4+ T cells from blood. This sequence joins TRBV5-1 and TRBJ1-1; 8 bases fit TRBD1. The source of this sequence is a man younger than 35 in good health. CDR3 amino acids: CASSLAQGASRTEAFF. CDR3 nucleotides: TGCGCCAGCAGCTTGGCCCAGGGGGCGAGTAGGACTGAAGCTTTCTTT. Looking up the rest from reference TRBV5-1 and TRBJ1-1 gives the full variable domain: KAGVTQTPRYLIKTRGQQVTLSCSPISGHRSVSWYQQTPGQGLQFLFEYFSETQRNKGNFPGRFSGRQFSNSRSEMNVSTLELGDSALYLCASSLAQGASRTEAFFGQGTRLTVV.